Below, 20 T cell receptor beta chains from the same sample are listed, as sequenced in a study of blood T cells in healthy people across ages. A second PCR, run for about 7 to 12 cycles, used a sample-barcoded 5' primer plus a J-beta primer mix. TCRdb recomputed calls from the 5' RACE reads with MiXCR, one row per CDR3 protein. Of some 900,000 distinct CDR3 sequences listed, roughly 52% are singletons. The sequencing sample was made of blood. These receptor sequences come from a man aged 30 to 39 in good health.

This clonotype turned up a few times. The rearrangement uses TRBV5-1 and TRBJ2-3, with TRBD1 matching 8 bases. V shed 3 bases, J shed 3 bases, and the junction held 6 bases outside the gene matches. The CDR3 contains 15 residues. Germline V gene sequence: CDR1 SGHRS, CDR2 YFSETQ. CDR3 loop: CASSYRTGSTDTQYF. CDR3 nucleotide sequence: TGCGCCAGCAGCTATAGGACAGGGTCGACAGATACGCAGTATTTT.

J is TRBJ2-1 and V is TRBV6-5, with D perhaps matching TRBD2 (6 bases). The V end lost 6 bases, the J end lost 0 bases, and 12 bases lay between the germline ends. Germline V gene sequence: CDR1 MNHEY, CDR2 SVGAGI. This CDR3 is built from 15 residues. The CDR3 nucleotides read TGTGCCAGCAGGTACCGGGGGAGCTCCTACAATGAGCAGTTCTTC. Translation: CASRYRGSSYNEQFF.

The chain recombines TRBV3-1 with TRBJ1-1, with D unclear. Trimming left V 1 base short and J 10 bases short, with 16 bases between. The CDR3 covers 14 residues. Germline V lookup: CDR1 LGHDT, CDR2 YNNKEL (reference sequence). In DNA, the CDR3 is TGTGCCAGCAGCCAAGTTGGCGCAGGAAGTAGAGCTTTCTTT. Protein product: CASSQVGAGSRAFF.

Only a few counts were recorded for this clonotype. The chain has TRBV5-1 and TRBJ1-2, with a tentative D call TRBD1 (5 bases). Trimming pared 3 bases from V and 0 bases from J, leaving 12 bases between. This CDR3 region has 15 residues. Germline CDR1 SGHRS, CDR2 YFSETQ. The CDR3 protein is CASSSGAAANYGYTF. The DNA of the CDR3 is TGCGCCAGCAGCTCTGGGGCAGCCGCTAACTATGGCTACACCTTC. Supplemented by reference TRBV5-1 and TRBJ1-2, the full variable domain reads KAGVTQTPRYLIKTRGQQVTLSCSPISGHRSVSWYQQTPGQGLQFLFEYFSETQRNKGNFPGRFSGRQFSNSRSEMNVSTLELGDSALYLCASSSGAAANYGYTFGSGTRLTVV.

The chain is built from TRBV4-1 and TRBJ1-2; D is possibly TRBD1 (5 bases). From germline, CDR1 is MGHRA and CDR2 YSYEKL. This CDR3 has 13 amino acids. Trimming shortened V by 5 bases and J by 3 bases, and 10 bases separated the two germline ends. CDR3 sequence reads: CASSETDHYGYTF. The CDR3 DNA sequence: TGCGCCAGCAGCGAGACAGACCACTATGGCTACACCTTC.

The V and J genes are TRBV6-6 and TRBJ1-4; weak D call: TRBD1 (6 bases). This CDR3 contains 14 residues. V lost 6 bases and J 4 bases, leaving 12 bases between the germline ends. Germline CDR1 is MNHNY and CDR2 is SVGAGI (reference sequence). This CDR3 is CASRADSSNEKLFF. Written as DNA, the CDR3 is TGTGCCAGCAGGGCGGACAGTAGTAATGAAAAACTGTTTTTT.

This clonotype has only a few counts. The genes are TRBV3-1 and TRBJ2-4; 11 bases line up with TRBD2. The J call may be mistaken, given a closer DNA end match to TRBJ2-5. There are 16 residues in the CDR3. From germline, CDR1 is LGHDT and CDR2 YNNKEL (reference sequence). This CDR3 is CASSQRLAGGQETQYF. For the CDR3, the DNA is TGTGCCAGCAGCCAGCGCCTAGCGGGGGGACAAGAGACCCAGTACTTC.

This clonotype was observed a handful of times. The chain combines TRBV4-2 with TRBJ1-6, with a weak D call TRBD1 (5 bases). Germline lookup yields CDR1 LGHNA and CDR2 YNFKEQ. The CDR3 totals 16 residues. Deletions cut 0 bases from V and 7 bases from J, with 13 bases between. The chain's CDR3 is CASSQDLNRSNSPLHF. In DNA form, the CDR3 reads TGTGCCAGCAGCCAAGATTTAAACAGGAGCAATTCACCCCTCCACTTT.

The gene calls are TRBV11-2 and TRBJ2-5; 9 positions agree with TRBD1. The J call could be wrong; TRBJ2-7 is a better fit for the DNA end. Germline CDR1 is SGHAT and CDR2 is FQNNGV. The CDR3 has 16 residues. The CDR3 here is CASRPDFNTGGNEQYF. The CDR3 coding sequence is TGTGCCAGCCGACCCGACTTTAATACAGGGGGCAACGAGCAGTACTTC.

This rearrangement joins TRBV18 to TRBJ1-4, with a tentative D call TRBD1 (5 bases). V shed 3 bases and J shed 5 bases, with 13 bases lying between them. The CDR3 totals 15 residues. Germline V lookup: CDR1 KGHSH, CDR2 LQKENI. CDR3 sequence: CASSPPGAVNEKLFF. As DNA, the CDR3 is TGTGCCAGCTCACCTCCCGGGGCAGTGAATGAAAAACTGTTTTTT.

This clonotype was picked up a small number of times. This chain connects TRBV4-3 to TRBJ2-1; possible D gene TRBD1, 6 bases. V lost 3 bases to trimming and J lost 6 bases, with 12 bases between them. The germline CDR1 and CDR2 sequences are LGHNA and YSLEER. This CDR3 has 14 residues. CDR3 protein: CASSHLGAGNEQFF. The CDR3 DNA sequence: TGCGCCAGCAGCCATCTGGGGGCGGGCAATGAGCAGTTCTTC.

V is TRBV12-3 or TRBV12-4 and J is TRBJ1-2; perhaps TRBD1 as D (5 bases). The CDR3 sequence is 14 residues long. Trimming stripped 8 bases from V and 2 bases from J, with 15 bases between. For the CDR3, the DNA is TGTGCCAGCTTTTATACAGGATCGAACTATGGCTACACCTTC. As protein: CASFYTGSNYGYTF.

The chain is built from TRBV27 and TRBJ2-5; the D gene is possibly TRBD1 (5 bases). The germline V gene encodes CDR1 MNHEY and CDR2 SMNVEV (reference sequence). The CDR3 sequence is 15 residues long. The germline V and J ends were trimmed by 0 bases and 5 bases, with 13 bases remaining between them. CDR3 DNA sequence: TGTGCCAGCAGTTTATCCGCAGGGTGGATGGAGACCCAGTACTTC. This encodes CASSLSAGWMETQYF.

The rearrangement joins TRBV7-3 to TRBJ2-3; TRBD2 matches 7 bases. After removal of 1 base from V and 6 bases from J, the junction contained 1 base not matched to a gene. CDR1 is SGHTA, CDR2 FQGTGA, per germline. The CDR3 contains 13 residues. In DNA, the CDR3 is TGTGCCAGCAGCTTAATGGGGGGGGATACGCAGTATTTT. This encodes CASSLMGGDTQYF.

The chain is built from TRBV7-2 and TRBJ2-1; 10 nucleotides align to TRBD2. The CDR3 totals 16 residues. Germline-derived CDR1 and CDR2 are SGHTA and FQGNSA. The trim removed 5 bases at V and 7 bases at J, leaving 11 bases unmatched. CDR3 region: CASSPRLLAGVNEQFF. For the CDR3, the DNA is TGTGCCAGCAGCCCTCGCCTGCTAGCGGGGGTGAATGAGCAGTTCTTC.

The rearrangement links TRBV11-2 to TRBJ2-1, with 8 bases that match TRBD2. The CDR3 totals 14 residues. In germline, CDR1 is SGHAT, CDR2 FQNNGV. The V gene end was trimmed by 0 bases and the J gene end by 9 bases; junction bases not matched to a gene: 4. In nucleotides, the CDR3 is TGTGCCAGCAGCTTAGATCGGGGGGGGCGTGAGCAGTTCTTC. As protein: CASSLDRGGREQFF.

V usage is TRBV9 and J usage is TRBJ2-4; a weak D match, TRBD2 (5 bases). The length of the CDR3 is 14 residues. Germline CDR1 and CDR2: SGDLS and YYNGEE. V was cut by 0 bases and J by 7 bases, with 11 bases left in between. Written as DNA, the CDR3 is TGTGCCAGCAGCGTAGACGGGGTTGGGAACATTCAGTACTTC. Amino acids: CASSVDGVGNIQYF.

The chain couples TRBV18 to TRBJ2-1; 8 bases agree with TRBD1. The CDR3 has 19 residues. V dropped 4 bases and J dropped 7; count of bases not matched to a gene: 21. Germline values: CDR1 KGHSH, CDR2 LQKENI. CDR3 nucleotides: TGTGCCAGCTCACATAGCCCCCAGACAGGGGCCGGCCCTTGGAATGAGCAGTTCTTC. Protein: CASSHSPQTGAGPWNEQFF.

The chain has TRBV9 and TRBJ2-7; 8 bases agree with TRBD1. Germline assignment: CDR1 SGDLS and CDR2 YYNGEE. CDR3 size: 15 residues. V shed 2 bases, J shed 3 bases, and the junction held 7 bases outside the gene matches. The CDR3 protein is CASSVDRGRFYEQYF. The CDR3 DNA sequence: TGTGCCAGCAGCGTCGACAGGGGACGCTTCTACGAGCAGTACTTC.

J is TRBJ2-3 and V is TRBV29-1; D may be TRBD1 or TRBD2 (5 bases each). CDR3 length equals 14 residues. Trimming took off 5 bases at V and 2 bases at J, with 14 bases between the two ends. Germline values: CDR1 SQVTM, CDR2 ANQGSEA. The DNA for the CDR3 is TGCAGCGTTACTCCCGGGGCCTACACAGATACGCAGTATTTT. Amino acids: CSVTPGAYTDTQYF.